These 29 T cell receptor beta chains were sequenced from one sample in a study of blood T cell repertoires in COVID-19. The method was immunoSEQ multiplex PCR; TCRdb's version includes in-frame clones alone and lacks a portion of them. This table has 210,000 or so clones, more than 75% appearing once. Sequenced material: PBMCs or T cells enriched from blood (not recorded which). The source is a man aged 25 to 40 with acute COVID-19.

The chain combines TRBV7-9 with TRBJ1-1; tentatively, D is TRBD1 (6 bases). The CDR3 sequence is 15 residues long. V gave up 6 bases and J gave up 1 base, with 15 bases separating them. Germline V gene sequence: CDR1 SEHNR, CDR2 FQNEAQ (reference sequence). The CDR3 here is CASSSLQGRNTEAFF. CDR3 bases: TGTGCCAGCAGTTCCCTCCAGGGGAGGAACACTGAAGCTTTCTTT.

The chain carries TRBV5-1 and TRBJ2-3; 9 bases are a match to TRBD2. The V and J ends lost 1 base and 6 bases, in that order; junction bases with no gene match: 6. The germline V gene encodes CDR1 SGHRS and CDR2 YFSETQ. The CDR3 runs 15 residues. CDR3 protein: CASSLPRGGADTQYF. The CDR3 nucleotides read TGCGCCAGCAGCTTGCCGCGCGGGGGGGCTGATACGCAGTATTTT. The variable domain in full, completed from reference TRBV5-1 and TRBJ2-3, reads KAGVTQTPRYLIKTRGQQVTLSCSPISGHRSVSWYQQTPGQGLQFLFEYFSETQRNKGNFPGRFSGRQFSNSRSEMNVSTLELGDSALYLCASSLPRGGADTQYFGPGTRLTVL.

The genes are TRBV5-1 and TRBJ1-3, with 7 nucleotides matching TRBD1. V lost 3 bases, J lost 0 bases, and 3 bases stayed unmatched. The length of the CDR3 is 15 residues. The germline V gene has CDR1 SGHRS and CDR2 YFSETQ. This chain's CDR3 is CASSWDSTSGNTIYF. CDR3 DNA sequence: TGCGCCAGCAGCTGGGACAGCACCTCTGGAAACACCATATATTTT.

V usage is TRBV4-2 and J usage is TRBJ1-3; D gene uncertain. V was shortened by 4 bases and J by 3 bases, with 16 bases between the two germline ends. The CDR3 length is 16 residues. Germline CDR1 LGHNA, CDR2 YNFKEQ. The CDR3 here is CASSRETRANGNTIYF. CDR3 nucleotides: TGTGCCAGCAGCCGGGAGACCCGGGCAAATGGAAACACCATATATTTT.

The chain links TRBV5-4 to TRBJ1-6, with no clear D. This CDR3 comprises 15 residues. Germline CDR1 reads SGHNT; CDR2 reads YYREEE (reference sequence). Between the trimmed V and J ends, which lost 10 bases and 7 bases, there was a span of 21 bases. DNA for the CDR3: TGTGCCGTCAAGGCAGCAGGCGAAACAAATTCACCCCTCCACTTT. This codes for CAVKAAGETNSPLHF.

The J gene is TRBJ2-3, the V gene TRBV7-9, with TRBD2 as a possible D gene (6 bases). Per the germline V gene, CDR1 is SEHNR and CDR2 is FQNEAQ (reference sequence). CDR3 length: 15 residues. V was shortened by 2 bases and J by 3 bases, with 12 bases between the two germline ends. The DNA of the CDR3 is TGTGCCAGCAGCTTAACCGGGGGTCGGACAGATACGCAGTATTTT. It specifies CASSLTGGRTDTQYF.

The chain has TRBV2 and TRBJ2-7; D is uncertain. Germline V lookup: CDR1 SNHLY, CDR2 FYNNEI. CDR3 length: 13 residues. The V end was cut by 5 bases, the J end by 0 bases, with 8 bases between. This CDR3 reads CASSSTPSYEQYF. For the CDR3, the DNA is TGTGCCAGCAGTTCGACTCCCTCCTACGAGCAGTACTTC.

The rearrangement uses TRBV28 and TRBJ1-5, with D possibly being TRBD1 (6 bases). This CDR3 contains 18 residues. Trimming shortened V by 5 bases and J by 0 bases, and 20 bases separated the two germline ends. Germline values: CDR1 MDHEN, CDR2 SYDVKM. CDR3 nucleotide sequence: TGTGCCAGCAGTCCCCGAGGATCGCAGGGGCTTAGCAATCAGCCCCAGCATTTT. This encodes CASSPRGSQGLSNQPQHF. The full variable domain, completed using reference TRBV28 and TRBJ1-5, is DVKVTQSSRYLVKRTGEKVFLECVQDMDHENMFWYRQDPGLGLRLIYFSYDVKMKEKGDIPEGYSVSREKKERFSLILESASTNQTSMYLCASSPRGSQGLSNQPQHFGDGTRLSIL.

The CDR3 loop is CASSLAGGLGEQYF. The CDR3 region has the DNA TGTGCCAGCAGCCTCGCGGGGGGGCTAGGCGAGCAGTACTTC. The chain couples TRBV14 to TRBJ2-7; 9 bases map to TRBD2. Unmatched junction bases numbered 7, after V lost 4 bases and J lost 6 bases. CDR3 length: 14 residues. Germline V lookup: CDR1 SGHDN, CDR2 FVKESK. The full variable domain, completed using reference TRBV14 and TRBJ2-7, is EAGVTQFPSHSVIEKGQTVTLRCDPISGHDNLYWYRRVMGKEIKFLLHFVKESKQDESGMPNNRFLAERTGGTYSTLKVQPAELEDSGVYFCASSLAGGLGEQYFGPGTRLTVT.

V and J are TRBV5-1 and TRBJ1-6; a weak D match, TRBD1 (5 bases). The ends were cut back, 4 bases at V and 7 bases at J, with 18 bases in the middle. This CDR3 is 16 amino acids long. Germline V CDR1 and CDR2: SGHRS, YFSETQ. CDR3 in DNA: TGCGCCAGCAGCCTGATAGGGGTGACGTTAAATTCACCCCTCCACTTT. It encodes CASSLIGVTLNSPLHF.

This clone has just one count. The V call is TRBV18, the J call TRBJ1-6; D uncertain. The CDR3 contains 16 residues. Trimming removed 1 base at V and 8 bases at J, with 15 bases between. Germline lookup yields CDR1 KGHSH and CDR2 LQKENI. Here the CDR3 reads CASSPLGGRKDSPLHF. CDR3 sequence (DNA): TGTGCCAGCTCACCACTCGGAGGCCGTAAGGATTCACCCCTCCACTTT.

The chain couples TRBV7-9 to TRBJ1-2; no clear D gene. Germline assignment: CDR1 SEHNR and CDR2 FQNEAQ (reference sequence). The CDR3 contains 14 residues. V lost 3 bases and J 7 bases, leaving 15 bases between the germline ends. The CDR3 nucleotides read TGTGCCAGCAGCTTCCCAAGTATCGGAGGTGGCTACACCTTC. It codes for CASSFPSIGGGYTF.

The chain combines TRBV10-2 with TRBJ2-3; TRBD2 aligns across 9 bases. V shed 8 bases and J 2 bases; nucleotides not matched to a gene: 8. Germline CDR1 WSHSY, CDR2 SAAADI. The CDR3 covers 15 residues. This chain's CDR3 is CASVLAGSPTDTQYF. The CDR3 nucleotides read TGCGCCAGCGTCCTAGCGGGGTCCCCCACAGATACGCAGTATTTT.

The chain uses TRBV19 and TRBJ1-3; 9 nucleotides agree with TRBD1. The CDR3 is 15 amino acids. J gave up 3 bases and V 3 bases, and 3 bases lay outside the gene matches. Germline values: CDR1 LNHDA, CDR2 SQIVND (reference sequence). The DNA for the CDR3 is TGTGCCAGTAGTATTTACAGGGGGCTTGGAAACACCATATATTTT. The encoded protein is CASSIYRGLGNTIYF.

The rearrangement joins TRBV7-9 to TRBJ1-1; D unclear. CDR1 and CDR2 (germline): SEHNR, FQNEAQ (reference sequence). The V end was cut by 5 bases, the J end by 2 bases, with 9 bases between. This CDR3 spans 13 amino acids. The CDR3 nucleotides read TGTGCCAGCAGCCCGGGAGGTAACACTGAAGCTTTCTTT. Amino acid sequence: CASSPGGNTEAFF. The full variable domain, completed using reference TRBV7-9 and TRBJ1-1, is DTGVSQNPRHKITKRGQNVTFRCDPISEHNRLYWYRQTLGQGPEFLTYFQNEAQLEKSRLLSDRFSAERPKGSFSTLEIQRTEQGDSAMYLCASSPGGNTEAFFGQGTRLTVV.

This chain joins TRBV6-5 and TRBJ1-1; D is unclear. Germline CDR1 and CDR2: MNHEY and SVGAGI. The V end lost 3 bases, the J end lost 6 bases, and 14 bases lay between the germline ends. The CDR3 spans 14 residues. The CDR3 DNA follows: TGTGCCAGCAGTTATGGAGCGGGCGTGGCTGAAGCTTTCTTT. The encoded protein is CASSYGAGVAEAFF.

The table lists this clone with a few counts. CDR3 sequence reads: CASKSGGPSTDTQYF. The CDR3 DNA reads as TGTGCCAGTAAGTCAGGGGGCCCTTCCACAGATACGCAGTATTTT. The rearrangement uses TRBV19 and TRBJ2-3, with 8 bases matching TRBD1. V was pared by 7 bases and J by 2 bases, with 8 bases of the junction left unmatched. The CDR3 is 15 amino acids. Germline V gene data show CDR1 as LNHDA and CDR2 as SQIVND (reference sequence).

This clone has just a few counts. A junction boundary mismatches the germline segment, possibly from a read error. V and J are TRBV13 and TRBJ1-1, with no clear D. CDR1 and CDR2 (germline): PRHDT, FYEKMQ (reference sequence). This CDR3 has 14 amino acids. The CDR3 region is CASSLGQVNAEAFF. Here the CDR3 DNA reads TGTGCCAGCAGCTTAGGACAAGTGAACGCTGAAGCTTTCTTT.

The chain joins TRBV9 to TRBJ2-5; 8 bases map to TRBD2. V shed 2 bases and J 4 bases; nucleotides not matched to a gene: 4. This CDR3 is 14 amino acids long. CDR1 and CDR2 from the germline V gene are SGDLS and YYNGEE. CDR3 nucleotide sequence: TGTGCCAGCAGCGTTAGCGGGGTAGGAGAGACCCAGTACTTC. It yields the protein CASSVSGVGETQYF.

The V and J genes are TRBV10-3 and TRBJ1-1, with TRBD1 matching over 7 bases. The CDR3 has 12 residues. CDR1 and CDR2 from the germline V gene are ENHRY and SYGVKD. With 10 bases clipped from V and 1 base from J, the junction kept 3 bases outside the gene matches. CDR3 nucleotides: TGTGCCACCAACAGGGGGAACACTGAAGCTTTCTTT. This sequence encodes CATNRGNTEAFF.

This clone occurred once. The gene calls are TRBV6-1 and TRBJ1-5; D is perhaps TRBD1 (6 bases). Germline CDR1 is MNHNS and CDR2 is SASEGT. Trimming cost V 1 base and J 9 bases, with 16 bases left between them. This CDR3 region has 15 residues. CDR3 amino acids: CASSEDGGYSGPQHF. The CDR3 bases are TGTGCCAGCAGTGAAGATGGGGGCTACAGTGGGCCCCAGCATTTT.

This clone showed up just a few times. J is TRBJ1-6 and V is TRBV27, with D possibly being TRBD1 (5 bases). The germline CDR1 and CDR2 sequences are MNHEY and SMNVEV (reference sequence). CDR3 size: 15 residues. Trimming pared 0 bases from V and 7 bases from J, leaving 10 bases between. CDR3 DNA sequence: TGTGCCAGCAGTTTATCGGCAGGGTGGAATTCACCCCTCCACTTT. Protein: CASSLSAGWNSPLHF.

The CDR3 region is CAISLPFPRTDTQYF. The DNA of the CDR3 is TGTGCCATCAGCCTCCCCTTCCCCAGAACGGATACGCAGTATTTT. The V call is TRBV10-3, the J call TRBJ2-3; D call uncertain. Germline V lookup: CDR1 ENHRY, CDR2 SYGVKD. This CDR3 region has 15 residues. Trimming shortened V by 6 bases and J by 6 bases, and 19 bases separated the two germline ends.

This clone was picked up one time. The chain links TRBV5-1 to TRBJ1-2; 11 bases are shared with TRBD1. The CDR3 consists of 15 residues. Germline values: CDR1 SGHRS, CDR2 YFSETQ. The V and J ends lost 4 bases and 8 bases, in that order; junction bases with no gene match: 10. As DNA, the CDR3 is TGCGCCAGCAGCCCGCCGGACAGGGGGCTTGGAGGCTACACCTTC. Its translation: CASSPPDRGLGGYTF.

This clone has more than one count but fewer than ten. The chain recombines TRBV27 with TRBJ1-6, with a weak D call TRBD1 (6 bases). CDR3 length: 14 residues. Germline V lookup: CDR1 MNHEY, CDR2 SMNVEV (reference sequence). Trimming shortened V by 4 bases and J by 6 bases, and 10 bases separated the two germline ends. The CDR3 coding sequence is TGTGCCAGCAGTTCAGGGGTTAGTAATTCACCCCTCCACTTT. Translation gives CASSSGVSNSPLHF.

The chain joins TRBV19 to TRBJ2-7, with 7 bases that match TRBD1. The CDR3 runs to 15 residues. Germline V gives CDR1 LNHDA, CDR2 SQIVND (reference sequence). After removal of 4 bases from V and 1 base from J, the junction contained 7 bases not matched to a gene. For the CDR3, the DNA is TGTGCCAGTAGTACGCCGACAGGGTGGTCCTACGAGCAGTACTTC. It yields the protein CASSTPTGWSYEQYF.

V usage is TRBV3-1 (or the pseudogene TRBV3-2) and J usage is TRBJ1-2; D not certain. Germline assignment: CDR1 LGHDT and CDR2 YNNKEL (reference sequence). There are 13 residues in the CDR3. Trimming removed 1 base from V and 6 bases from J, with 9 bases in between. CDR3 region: CASSQAGINGYTF. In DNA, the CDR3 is TGTGCCAGCAGCCAAGCGGGGATCAATGGCTACACCTTC.

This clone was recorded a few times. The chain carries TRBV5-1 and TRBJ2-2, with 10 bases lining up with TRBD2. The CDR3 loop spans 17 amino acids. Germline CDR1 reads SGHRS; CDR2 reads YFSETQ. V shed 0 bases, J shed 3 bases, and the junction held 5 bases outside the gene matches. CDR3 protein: CASSLEPSGGHTGELFF. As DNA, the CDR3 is TGCGCCAGCAGCTTGGAGCCTAGCGGGGGCCACACCGGGGAGCTGTTTTTT.

The CDR3 DNA reads TGTGCCAGCAGCCAAGACGGGGTGGAGCAGTACTTC. Residues: CASSQDGVEQYF. The chain has TRBV4-2 and TRBJ2-7, with D tentatively TRBD2 (5 bases). The CDR3 length is 12 residues. Trimming stripped 0 bases from V and 7 bases from J, with 7 bases between. The germline V gene has CDR1 LGHNA and CDR2 YNFKEQ.